These 25 T cell receptor beta chains were sequenced from one sample in a study of shared T cell receptors in the human thymus. The data were produced by immunoSEQ multiplex PCR, yet TCRdb's version contains in-frame clones alone and is incomplete. The repertoire includes 540,000 or so clones, around 82% of them detected once, and 0.013% sits in the top ten. The data were also submitted as part of a second study, on human thymus T cells.

The specimen sequenced was thymocytes. These receptors were obtained from a boy under three years old with a congenital heart defect.

V usage is TRBV29-1 and J usage is TRBJ2-5, with TRBD2 as a possible D gene (6 bases). Trimming cost V 1 base and J 3 bases, with 12 bases left between them. Germline V lookup: CDR1 SQVTM, CDR2 ANQGSEA. This CDR3 contains 14 residues. The CDR3 loop is CSVEVNGSKETQYF. The CDR3 DNA reads TGCAGCGTTGAAGTTAACGGGAGTAAAGAGACCCAGTACTTC.

This clone was seen a single time. The chain carries TRBV7-6 and TRBJ1-2; possible D gene TRBD1, 5 bases. CDR1 is SGHVS and CDR2 is FNYEAQ in the germline V gene. The CDR3 is made up of 13 amino acids. V was shortened by 5 bases and J by 8 bases, with 15 bases between the two germline ends. The CDR3: CASSPPGLEGYTF. CDR3 sequence (DNA): TGTGCCAGCAGCCCCCCAGGGTTGGAGGGCTACACCTTC.

The V and J genes are TRBV29-1 and TRBJ1-1; possible D gene TRBD1, 5 bases. V lost 4 bases and J lost 0, with 6 bases in between. The CDR3 length is 12 residues. CDR1 is SQVTM, CDR2 ANQGSEA, per germline. Here the CDR3 DNA reads TGCAGCGTTGTAGGGGTGAACACTGAAGCTTTCTTT. This codes for CSVVGVNTEAFF.

This clone turned up a few times. As DNA, the CDR3 is TGTGCCAGCAGCGTAGGAACAGGGATCGATCAGCCCCAGCATTTT. Its protein is CASSVGTGIDQPQHF. The rearrangement links TRBV9 to TRBJ1-5, with D tentatively TRBD1 (6 bases). Germline values: CDR1 SGDLS, CDR2 YYNGEE. The germline V and J ends were trimmed by 0 bases and 5 bases, with 12 bases remaining between them. The CDR3 is 15 amino acids. Combining the CDR3 with reference TRBV9 and TRBJ1-5 gives the whole variable domain DSGVTQTPKHLITATGQRVTLRCSPRSGDLSVYWYQQSLDQGLQFLIQYYNGEERAKGNILERFSAQQFPDLHSELNLSSLELGDSALYFCASSVGTGIDQPQHFGDGTRLSIL.

The chain recombines TRBV27 with TRBJ2-7; 8 nucleotides align to TRBD2. J gave up 2 bases and V 4 bases, and 10 bases lay outside the gene matches. The length of the CDR3 is 16 residues. Germline V gene data show CDR1 as MNHEY and CDR2 as SMNVEV (reference sequence). The CDR3 nucleotides read TGTGCCAGCAGTTCAGACCGACGGGAGGGGGCCTACGAGCAGTACTTC. Translation gives CASSSDRREGAYEQYF.

V gene TRBV2 combines with J gene TRBJ2-5; D is possibly TRBD2 (5 bases). The CDR3 consists of 14 residues. With 6 bases removed from V and 5 bases from J, the gap between germline ends came to 16 bases. CDR1 is SNHLY, CDR2 FYNNEI, per germline. The CDR3 sequence is CASRGSLAPETQYF. The CDR3 DNA is TGTGCCAGCAGGGGCTCTCTAGCCCCCGAGACCCAGTACTTC.

The V call is TRBV7-2, the J call TRBJ2-5; weak D call: TRBD2 (6 bases). Germline V lookup: CDR1 SGHTA, CDR2 FQGNSA. V gave up 4 bases and J gave up 2 bases, with 11 bases separating them. The CDR3 totals 14 residues. The CDR3 DNA is TGTGCCAGCAGCTGGCCGGACTATCAAGAGACCCAGTACTTC. Translating it yields CASSWPDYQETQYF.

The J gene is TRBJ1-2, the V gene TRBV5-1; perhaps TRBD1 as D (5 bases). This CDR3 contains 12 residues. The germline V gene encodes CDR1 SGHRS and CDR2 YFSETQ. Deletions cut 6 bases from V and 8 bases from J, with 14 bases between. The chain's CDR3 is CASNTGVGGYTF. As DNA, the CDR3 is TGCGCCAGCAATACAGGAGTGGGGGGCTACACCTTC.

The rearrangement joins TRBV4-1 to TRBJ2-1; no clear D. The CDR3 contains 18 residues. V lost 0 bases and J lost 3, with 18 bases in between. Germline CDR1 MGHRA, CDR2 YSYEKL. CDR3 sequence: CASSQEWQTGYYYNEQFF. CDR3 in DNA: TGCGCCAGCAGCCAAGAATGGCAGACTGGGTACTACTACAATGAGCAGTTCTTC.

Only a few counts were recorded for this clone. The chain uses TRBV7-2 and TRBJ2-7; 7 bases are shared with TRBD2. CDR1 and CDR2 (germline): SGHTA, FQGNSA. Trimming removed 0 bases from V and 4 bases from J; junction bases left unmatched: 15. CDR3 size: 18 residues. The DNA of the CDR3 is TGTGCCAGCAGCTTAGCCGCCGGGTCGCGGGAGTGGGGATACGAGCAGTACTTC. Translation gives CASSLAAGSREWGYEQYF.

This clone was found once. The rearrangement uses TRBV29-1 and TRBJ1-1, with 8 nucleotides matching TRBD1. The length of the CDR3 is 14 residues. V shed 5 bases, J shed 6 bases, and the junction held 11 bases outside the gene matches. From germline, CDR1 is SQVTM and CDR2 ANQGSEA. The CDR3 loop is CSVRSLPGGSEAFF. CDR3 bases: TGCAGCGTTCGGTCGCTGCCAGGGGGCTCTGAAGCTTTCTTT.

The rearrangement uses TRBV29-1 and TRBJ2-5; D is perhaps TRBD2 (6 bases). The CDR3 consists of 12 residues. Between the trimmed V and J ends, which lost 4 bases and 9 bases, there was a span of 15 bases. Germline V lookup: CDR1 SQVTM, CDR2 ANQGSEA. The CDR3 sequence: CSVVHPWGAQYF. The DNA for the CDR3 is TGCAGCGTTGTTCACCCCTGGGGGGCCCAGTACTTC.

This chain uses TRBV4-1 with TRBJ2-7, with a weak D call TRBD2 (6 bases). The CDR3 length is 18 residues. Germline CDR1 is MGHRA and CDR2 is YSYEKL. V was trimmed by 6 bases and J by 3 bases, leaving 27 bases between them. CDR3: CASSAKMWGRRLIYEQYF. The CDR3 DNA sequence: TGCGCCAGCAGTGCCAAAATGTGGGGGAGGCGGTTGATCTACGAGCAGTACTTC.

This clone was observed a handful of times. Other nucleotide sequences from this sample produce the same CDR3. The CDR3 DNA sequence: TGCGCCAGCAGCGCCGGGACAGGGGGAAATCAGCCCCAGCATTTT. It translates to CASSAGTGGNQPQHF. The rearrangement joins TRBV5-1 to TRBJ1-5; the match to TRBD1 covers 11 bases. Germline lookup yields CDR1 SGHRS and CDR2 YFSETQ. The CDR3 has 15 residues. The trim removed 4 bases at V and 4 bases at J, leaving 4 bases unmatched.

The genes are TRBV4-2 and TRBJ2-2; D is undetermined. Trimming shortened V by 1 base and J by 1 base, and 10 bases separated the two germline ends. The CDR3 is 16 amino acids. CDR1 LGHNA and CDR2 YNFKEQ come from the germline V gene. The CDR3 protein is CASSQGEVVNTGELFF. The CDR3 coding sequence is TGTGCCAGCAGCCAAGGTGAAGTAGTGAACACCGGGGAGCTGTTTTTT.

V usage is TRBV28 and J usage is TRBJ2-3, with D possibly matching TRBD2 (5 bases). The CDR3 is made up of 13 amino acids. V lost 5 bases to trimming and J lost 6 bases, with 12 bases between them. Germline-derived CDR1 and CDR2 are MDHEN and SYDVKM. CDR3 DNA: TGTGCCAGCAGTCCTGAGAGGGCGGATACGCAGTATTTT. Translating gives CASSPERADTQYF.

This chain uses TRBV4-2 with TRBJ2-1; 8 nucleotides agree with TRBD2. CDR1 and CDR2 from the germline V gene are LGHNA and YNFKEQ. The CDR3 is 19 residues long. V lost 1 base, J lost 10 bases, and 21 bases stayed unmatched. CDR3 loop: CASSQVASGLDRRIVEQFF. Here the CDR3 DNA reads TGTGCCAGCAGCCAAGTAGCTAGCGGGCTCGATCGCAGAATAGTGGAGCAGTTCTTC.

This sequence joins TRBV2 and TRBJ2-1, with 7 bases identical to TRBD2. Germline V gene lookup returns CDR1 SNHLY and CDR2 FYNNEI. The CDR3 totals 17 residues. The V gene end was trimmed by 6 bases and the J gene end by 0 bases; junction bases not matched to a gene: 11. CDR3 amino acids: CASRGGEGRFSYNEQFF. The CDR3 bases are TGTGCCAGCAGGGGAGGGGAGGGGCGGTTCTCCTACAATGAGCAGTTCTTC.

The rearrangement joins TRBV27 to TRBJ2-3, with D hard to call. V lost 4 bases to trimming and J lost 4 bases, with 30 bases between them. The CDR3 totals 20 residues. The germline V gene encodes CDR1 MNHEY and CDR2 SMNVEV (reference sequence). The CDR3 protein is CASSSPTAPEYRGSPDTQYF. In nucleotides, the CDR3 is TGTGCCAGCAGTTCACCCACCGCCCCGGAGTATCGCGGTTCCCCAGATACGCAGTATTTT.

This clone was picked up a small number of times. The gene calls are TRBV19 and TRBJ1-1, with a tentative D call TRBD1 (6 bases). This CDR3 is built from 16 residues. Trimming took off 7 bases at V and 2 bases at J, with 20 bases between the two ends. Per germline, CDR1 LNHDA and CDR2 SQIVND (reference sequence). DNA for the CDR3: TGTGCCAGTACAGACGAGGCGGCAGGGGTTAACACTGAAGCTTTCTTT. Protein product: CASTDEAAGVNTEAFF.

The CDR3 is CASSGQGSHGYTF. As DNA, the CDR3 is TGTGCCAGCAGTGGACAGGGGTCCCATGGCTACACCTTC. V gene TRBV6-1 combines with J gene TRBJ1-2; 8 bases are shared with TRBD1. The trim removed 4 bases at V and 6 bases at J, leaving 4 bases unmatched. The CDR3 runs 13 residues. Germline V gives CDR1 MNHNS, CDR2 SASEGT.

The chain joins TRBV30 to TRBJ2-1; D remains unclear. The CDR3 length is 11 residues. Germline CDR1 and CDR2: GTSNPN and SVGIG (reference sequence). V was shortened by 0 bases and J by 10 bases, with 7 bases between the two germline ends. CDR3 coding DNA: TGTGCCTGGAGTGTAAAAGAGGAGCAGTTCTTC. Amino acids: CAWSVKEEQFF.

The chain joins TRBV4-3 to TRBJ2-5, with D possibly TRBD2 on 6 matching bases. The tail of the sequence fits TRBJ2-7 better, so the J call may be wrong. The germline CDR1 and CDR2 sequences are LGHNA and YSLEER. This CDR3 is 17 amino acids long. CDR3 loop: CASSQGLGASDSYEQYF. CDR3 nucleotide sequence: TGCGCCAGCAGCCAAGGCCTTGGAGCTAGCGACTCCTACGAGCAGTACTTC.

There are a few counts of this clone. V gene TRBV4-3 combines with J gene TRBJ2-7; 7 positions match TRBD1. Germline lookup yields CDR1 LGHNA and CDR2 YSLEER. V lost 3 bases, J lost 7 bases, and 15 bases stayed unmatched. The CDR3 has 16 amino acids. As DNA, the CDR3 is TGCGCCAGCAGCCAGGGTAATGACAGGGCGTCGTGGGAGCAGTACTTC. Residues: CASSQGNDRASWEQYF.

J is TRBJ1-2 and V is TRBV10-3; 7 nucleotides line up with TRBD1. The CDR3 contains 15 residues. V shed 4 bases and J 1 base; nucleotides not matched to a gene: 6. Germline CDR1 reads ENHRY; CDR2 reads SYGVKD. Here the CDR3 DNA reads TGTGCCATCAGTGGGACAGGACCTCTTAACTATGGCTACACCTTC. Translating it yields CAISGTGPLNYGYTF.